This T cell receptor beta chain was sequenced for a study of T cells after yellow fever vaccination. Whole-study findings and limits: The secondary T-cell response peaked on day 5, not day 15, but was weaker. Post-booster samples contained most primary-vaccination clones (around 95% CD4, approximately 88% CD8).

Universal primer sites and UMIs were introduced during 5'RACE template-switching synthesis of TCR cDNA. Via MiXCR, TCRdb re-called the 5' RACE reads, giving one row per CDR3 protein. Among some 400,000 distinct CDR3 sequences listed, about 19% were seen once. The CDR3 is 14 amino acids. From germline, CDR1 is MNHEY and CDR2 SVGAGI. V was cut by 7 bases and J by 7 bases, with 16 bases left in between. In regard to this clonotype: Its target is unknown.

The rearrangement joins TRBV6-5 to TRBJ1-4; tentatively, D is TRBD1 (5 bases). The starting material was PBMCs, obtained before the yellow fever booster vaccination. This TCR was recovered from a man in his late teens or twenties who received the YFV17D yellow fever vaccine. The CDR3 spells CASTYDSVSEKLFF. The CDR3 DNA reads as TGTGCCAGCACCTATGACAGCGTCTCTGAAAAACTGTTTTTT.